This T cell receptor beta chain was documented in a study of blood T cell repertoires in COVID-19. Using immunoSEQ multiplex PCR, the repertoire was profiled, and TCRdb retains in-frame clones only, with some absent. The repertoire holds 150,000 to 180,000 clones, with around 85% as singletons. CDR1 and CDR2 from the germline V gene are LGHDT and YNNKEL (reference sequence). V gave up 0 bases and J gave up 4 bases; unmatched junction bases: 6. The CDR3 extends over 16 amino acids. The sample consisted of peripheral blood. V is TRBV3-1 (or the pseudogene TRBV3-2) and J is TRBJ2-3; 8 bases align to TRBD2. The TCR originated in a woman in her seventies with acute or convalescent COVID-19. The DNA for the CDR3 is TGTGCCAGCAGCCAAGATTCGGGGGGGCCCGCAGATACGCAGTATTTT. It codes for CASSQDSGGPADTQYF.